This entry lists 26 T cell receptor beta chains sequenced from one sample in a study of T cell responses to AZD1222 COVID-19 vaccine. Produced via immunoSEQ multiplex PCR; TCRdb's table is partial and in-frame only. The sample contains around 120,000 clones, approximately 86% of which appear only once. This specimen was peripheral blood, taken 28 days after the second AZD1222 dose. The receptor set was obtained from an adult who received the AZD1222 COVID-19 vaccine.

This chain joins TRBV16 and TRBJ2-2, with D possibly called TRBD1 or TRBD2 (5 bases each). V was pared by 2 bases and J by 4 bases, with 11 bases between. Germline loops: CDR1 KGHSY, CDR2 FQNENV. The CDR3 covers 15 residues. DNA of the CDR3: TGTGCCAGCAGCCAAAGAGGGGCCGGCACCGGGGAGCTGTTTTTT. Translating it yields CASSQRGAGTGELFF. The full variable domain, its missing parts supplied by reference TRBV16 and TRBJ2-2, is GEEVAQTPKHLVRGEGQKAKLYCAPIKGHSYVFWYQQVLKNEFKFLISFQNENVFDETGMPKERFSAKCLPNSPCSLEIQATKLEDSAVYFCASSQRGAGTGELFFGEGSRLTVL.

The V and J genes are TRBV6-6 and TRBJ2-1; 8 bases fit TRBD2. This CDR3 has 16 amino acids. Germline loops: CDR1 MNHNY, CDR2 SVGAGI (reference sequence). The V gene end was trimmed by 5 bases and the J gene end by 0 bases; junction bases not matched to a gene: 6. This chain's CDR3 is CASSLLAVGSYNEQFF. The CDR3 DNA follows: TGTGCCAGCAGTCTACTAGCGGTCGGCTCCTACAATGAGCAGTTCTTC.

The chain's CDR3 is CASSQDDRMGERDTGELFF. CDR3 sequence (DNA): TGTGCCAGCAGCCAAGATGATCGGATGGGGGAAAGGGACACCGGGGAGCTGTTTTTT. The J gene is TRBJ2-2, the V gene TRBV3-1 (or the pseudogene TRBV3-2), with D perhaps assigned TRBD1 or TRBD2 (5 bases each). V was cut by 0 bases and J by 3 bases, with 20 bases left in between. CDR3 length equals 19 residues. Germline-derived CDR1 and CDR2 are LGHDT and YNNKEL (reference sequence).

This chain connects TRBV28 to TRBJ2-3; no reliable D call. Germline values: CDR1 MDHEN, CDR2 SYDVKM. V lost 6 bases and J 6 bases, leaving 10 bases between the germline ends. This CDR3 region has 12 residues. CDR3 nucleotide sequence: TGTGCCAGCAGCCGCAGTCTCGATACGCAGTATTTT. The encoded protein is CASSRSLDTQYF.

The V gene is TRBV5-6, the J gene TRBJ1-1; TRBD1 aligns across 8 bases. This CDR3 has 14 amino acids. After removal of 3 bases from V and 3 bases from J, the junction contained 4 bases not matched to a gene. Germline V lookup: CDR1 SGHDT, CDR2 YYEEEE. CDR3 sequence reads: CASSSDRDDTEAFF. DNA for the CDR3: TGTGCCAGCAGCTCGGACAGGGATGACACTGAAGCTTTCTTT.

Notes on this clone: The junction and the germline gene differ at one end; a read error may be behind it. The J gene is TRBJ1-3, the V gene TRBV3-1 (or the pseudogene TRBV3-2); D uncertain. CDR3 size: 16 residues. In germline, CDR1 is LGHDT, CDR2 YNNKEL (reference sequence). The CDR3 coding sequence is TGTGCCAGCAGCCCCCCTCGTGATCTCATTGGAAGCACCATATATTTT. Translating it yields CASSPPRDLIGSTIYF.

This chain links TRBV24-1 with TRBJ1-2, with a weak D call TRBD1 (5 bases). The germline CDR1 and CDR2 sequences are KGHDR and SFDVKD. The CDR3 extends over 13 amino acids. V lost 5 bases to trimming and J lost 5 bases, with 11 bases between them. The CDR3 loop is CATSGDSHYGYTF. The CDR3 DNA reads as TGTGCCACCAGTGGGGACTCTCATTATGGCTACACCTTC.

This clone has a single count. The chain uses TRBV5-8 and TRBJ1-6; 8 bases align to TRBD1. Germline CDR1 SGHTS, CDR2 YDEGEE. The trim removed 6 bases at V and 10 bases at J, leaving 12 bases unmatched. The CDR3 totals 15 residues. CDR3 coding DNA: TGTGCCAGCAACCCCGGAAGGACAGGGTTCTCACCCCTCCACTTT. Its protein is CASNPGRTGFSPLHF.

V usage is TRBV19 and J usage is TRBJ1-4; TRBD1 matches 8 bases. The V and J ends lost 3 bases and 5 bases, in that order; junction bases with no gene match: 5. The CDR3 covers 15 residues. CDR1 is LNHDA, CDR2 SQIVND, per germline (reference sequence). The CDR3 nucleotides are TGTGCCAGTAGTATTCGGGGACAGGTCAATGAAAAACTGTTTTTT. Its protein is CASSIRGQVNEKLFF. The full variable domain, in which reference TRBV19 and TRBJ1-4 provide the parts outside the CDR3, is DGGITQSPKYLFRKEGQNVTLSCEQNLNHDAMYWYRQDPGQGLRLIYYSQIVNDFQKGDIAEGYSVSREKKESFPLTVTSAQKNPTAFYLCASSIRGQVNEKLFFGSGTQLSVL.

This clone was recorded once. V and J are TRBV29-1 and TRBJ2-1, with D maybe TRBD2 (6 bases). Germline CDR1 reads SQVTM; CDR2 reads ANQGSEA. This CDR3 is 14 amino acids long. The V end lost 3 bases, the J end lost 8 bases, and 17 bases lay between the germline ends. The CDR3 reads CSVDGRPRRDEQFF. CDR3 nucleotides: TGCAGCGTTGACGGGCGGCCCAGGAGGGATGAGCAGTTCTTC.

This chain uses TRBV7-2 with TRBJ2-2, with D unclear. The CDR3 sequence is 13 residues long. Germline V gene sequence: CDR1 SGHTA, CDR2 FQGNSA. V lost 4 bases to trimming and J lost 8 bases, with 11 bases between them. The CDR3 bases are TGTGCCAGCAGCTCCTTTATTCCAGGGGAGCTGTTTTTT. Protein sequence: CASSSFIPGELFF.

The chain combines TRBV11-2 with TRBJ1-1, with D hard to call. This CDR3 contains 14 residues. Per the germline V gene, CDR1 is SGHAT and CDR2 is FQNNGV. Trimming stripped 2 bases from V and 3 bases from J, with 10 bases between. CDR3 coding DNA: TGTGCCAGCAGCTTAAGGTTGGGAGACACTGAAGCTTTCTTT. As protein: CASSLRLGDTEAFF.

The chain couples TRBV28 to TRBJ2-3, with 14 bases identical to TRBD2. The ends lost 2 bases at V and 9 bases at J; junction bases unmatched: 4. Per germline, CDR1 MDHEN and CDR2 SYDVKM. CDR3 length: 15 amino acids. Written as DNA, the CDR3 is TGTGCCAGCAGTTTACGGACTAGCGGGAGGAGGACGCAGTATTTT. Translated, it gives CASSLRTSGRRTQYF.

CDR3: CASSYRGQALETQYF. CDR3 bases: TGTGCCAGCAGTTACCGGGGACAGGCCCTAGAGACCCAGTACTTC. The chain combines TRBV6-5 with TRBJ2-5; 8 bases map to TRBD1. Germline V gene lookup returns CDR1 MNHEY and CDR2 SVGAGI. The CDR3 is 15 residues long. V was clipped by 2 bases and J by 4 bases; unmatched bases: 6.

The gene calls are TRBV5-1 and TRBJ1-1; D call uncertain. Trimming removed 3 bases from V and 3 bases from J, with 12 bases in between. This CDR3 contains 14 residues. Germline CDR1 SGHRS, CDR2 YFSETQ. The CDR3 loop reads CASSWSSSYTEAFF. The CDR3 DNA reads TGCGCCAGCAGCTGGAGTTCGAGTTACACTGAAGCTTTCTTT.

The rearrangement joins TRBV18 to TRBJ2-3; 9 bases are shared with TRBD2. Germline V gene data show CDR1 as KGHSH and CDR2 as LQKENI. V gave up 0 bases and J gave up 4 bases; unmatched junction bases: 5. This CDR3 is 16 amino acids long. CDR3 in DNA: TGTGCCAGCTCACCACCTAGCGGGAGCGAGGCAGATACGCAGTATTTT. Protein product: CASSPPSGSEADTQYF.

The chain joins TRBV7-8 to TRBJ1-4, with a tentative D call TRBD1 (5 bases). There are 14 residues in the CDR3. With 1 base removed from V and 8 bases from J, the gap between germline ends came to 11 bases. The germline gives CDR1 SGHVS, CDR2 FQNEAQ. The chain's CDR3 is CASSLGRTREKLFF. The CDR3 DNA reads TGTGCCAGCAGCTTAGGCCGGACACGGGAAAAACTGTTTTTT.

The J gene is TRBJ1-1, the V gene TRBV7-8; the D is unclear. CDR3 length equals 15 residues. Looked up from germline, CDR1 is SGHVS and CDR2 is FQNEAQ. The V and J ends lost 6 bases and 5 bases respectively, with 19 bases between them. This chain's CDR3 is CASSLGGSERTEAFF. The CDR3 DNA follows: TGTGCCAGCAGTCTTGGAGGGTCGGAGAGGACTGAAGCTTTCTTT.

In this sample, this clone turned up once. The chain recombines TRBV23-1 with TRBJ2-7; tentative D call: TRBD2 (7 bases). TRBV23-1 carries the ORF label, with uncertain function. V was clipped by 4 bases and J by 5 bases, with 18 bases between them. The length of the CDR3 is 15 residues. This CDR3 is CASSPKQGLQNEQYF. In DNA, the CDR3 is TGCGCCAGCAGTCCCAAACAGGGACTACAGAACGAGCAGTACTTC.

The chain recombines TRBV7-9 with TRBJ1-6; TRBD1 matches at 10 bases. The length of the CDR3 is 16 residues. Germline V gene sequence: CDR1 SEHNR, CDR2 FQNEAQ (reference sequence). The trim removed 5 bases at V and 7 bases at J, leaving 8 bases unmatched. This CDR3 reads CASSPSDRGRNSPLHF. CDR3 sequence (DNA): TGTGCCAGCAGCCCCTCGGACAGGGGGAGGAATTCACCCCTCCACTTT. Together with reference TRBV7-9 and TRBJ1-6, the CDR3 gives the full variable domain: DTGVSQNPRHKITKRGQNVTFRCDPISEHNRLYWYRQTLGQGPEFLTYFQNEAQLEKSRLLSDRFSAERPKGSFSTLEIQRTEQGDSAMYLCASSPSDRGRNSPLHFGNGTRLTVT.

The rearrangement uses TRBV9 and TRBJ2-2; 9 bases fit TRBD2. The germline V gene has CDR1 SGDLS and CDR2 YYNGEE. This CDR3 comprises 16 residues. J lost 7 bases, V lost 3 bases, and 10 bases had no gene match. CDR3 bases: TGTGCCAGCAGCGCGCACGGCGGGGGGGCTGGCGGGGAGCTGTTTTTT. Encoded protein: CASSAHGGGAGGELFF.

V and J are TRBV30 and TRBJ1-1, with D unresolved. The length of the CDR3 is 13 residues. V dropped 3 bases and J dropped 1 base, with 9 bases sitting between them. Germline V gene lookup returns CDR1 GTSNPN and CDR2 SVGIG (reference sequence). CDR3 loop: CAWRGYRNTEAFF. CDR3 bases: TGTGCCTGGAGGGGGTACCGGAACACTGAAGCTTTCTTT.

The J gene is TRBJ1-2, the V gene TRBV7-8, with no clear D. The CDR3 extends over 13 amino acids. Between the trimmed V and J ends, which lost 6 bases and 1 base, there was a span of 9 bases. Germline V gene sequence: CDR1 SGHVS, CDR2 FQNEAQ. The DNA of the CDR3 is TGTGCCAGCAGTCCCAATTATAACTATGGCTACACCTTC. This gives the protein CASSPNYNYGYTF.

This clone was detected only once. The rearrangement joins TRBV7-3 to TRBJ2-2, with 9 bases identical to TRBD2. Germline lookup yields CDR1 SGHTA and CDR2 FQGTGA. The CDR3 is made up of 13 amino acids. The V gene end was trimmed by 5 bases and the J gene end by 8 bases; junction bases not matched to a gene: 3. The DNA for the CDR3 is TGTGCCAGCAGCCCAGCGGGAGGAGGGGAGCTGTTTTTT. Amino acids: CASSPAGGGELFF. Combining the CDR3 with reference TRBV7-3 and TRBJ2-2 gives the whole variable domain GAGVSQTPSNKVTEKGKYVELRCDPISGHTALYWYRQSLGQGPEFLIYFQGTGAADDSGLPNDRFFAVRPEGSVSTLKIQRTERGDSAVYLCASSPAGGGELFFGEGSRLTVL.

The CDR3: CASLTMNTGELFF. DNA for the CDR3: TGTGCCAGCTTAACAATGAACACCGGGGAGCTGTTTTTT. The rearrangement links TRBV6-5 to TRBJ2-2; D uncertain. There are 13 residues in the CDR3. Trimming pared 8 bases from V and 1 base from J, leaving 8 bases between. Germline V lookup: CDR1 MNHEY, CDR2 SVGAGI.

The chain uses TRBV9 and TRBJ1-1, with D uncertain. V dropped 3 bases and J dropped 8 bases, with 11 bases sitting between them. Germline CDR1 reads SGDLS; CDR2 reads YYNGEE. The CDR3 contains 12 residues. CDR3 region: CASSADRGEAFF. CDR3 sequence (DNA): TGTGCCAGCAGCGCTGACCGTGGGGAAGCTTTCTTT.